This TCR beta chain was captured by sequencing in a study of regulatory T cells in long-lasting Graves disease. Investigators prepared the TCR beta libraries by applying iRepertoire HTBI primers and Arm-PCR of CDR3 regions. TCRdb re-derived calls from the multiplex PCR reads in MiXCR, one entry per CDR3 protein. The repertoire includes fewer than 400,000 distinct CDR3 sequences, 18% of them detected once, and about two fifths sits in the top ten. Time point in this sample: newly diagnosed GD, antithyroid drugs for less than 3 months. Making the TCR library involved RNA that had been extracted from PBMCs. CDR1 and CDR2 from the germline V gene are MNHEY and SVGEGT. The CDR3 spans 15 residues. The junction had 4 bases not matched to a gene; V was cut back by 6 bases and J by 0 bases.

The TCR comes from a female donor with Graves disease. Sequenced here: peripheral blood mononuclear cells (PBMCs), sampled at new diagnosis, from a patient treated with antithyroid drugs. This chain connects TRBV6-2 or TRBV6-3 to TRBJ2-7, with TRBD1 identical over 11 bases. The CDR3 reads CASRKGQGASYEQYF. DNA for the CDR3: TGTGCCAGCAGGAAAGGACAGGGGGCCTCCTACGAGCAGTACTTC.